The rows below give T cell receptor beta chains drawn from one sample of a study of shared clonotypes between healthy human individuals. The method was immunoSEQ multiplex PCR; TCRdb's version includes in-frame clones alone and lacks a portion of them. Among some 2,100,000 clones listed, around 95% were seen once. The sequencing sample was made of naive CD4+ T cells sorted from blood. These receptors originate from a man younger than 30 in good health. The CDR3 runs from the conserved cysteine through the conserved F or W. D genes are given only for firm matches. The size of a clone is reported for some rows only, either as once, few or many, or as a class for expanded clones.

>TRBV7-9|-|TRBJ2-2|-
CASTRIESTGELFF
TGTGCCAGCACCAGGATCGAGAGCACCGGGGAGCTGTTTTTT
>TRBV7-9|-|TRBJ2-5|TRBD1
CASSSGTGHQETQYF
TGTGCCAGCAGCTCCGGGACAGGGCACCAAGAGACCCAGTACTTC
>TRBV19|-|TRBJ2-2|-
CASNKVLTANTGELFF
TGTGCCAGTAACAAAGTCCTTACAGCGAACACCGGGGAGCTGTTTTTT
>TRBV27|-|TRBJ1-1|-
CASSFRWSTEAFF
TGTGCCAGCAGTTTTCGCTGGTCTACTGAAGCTTTCTTT
>TRBV5-4|-|TRBJ2-1|TRBD2
CASSQLRGGTYNEQFF
TGTGCCAGCAGCCAACTGCGGGGGGGTACCTACAATGAGCAGTTCTTC
>TRBV5-1|-|TRBJ2-5|TRBD1
CASKTGTGGLETQYF
TGCGCCAGCAAAACCGGGACAGGGGGTTTGGAGACCCAGTACTTC
>TRBV10-3|-|TRBJ2-7|TRBD2
CAISESGLAGPEQYF
TGTGCCATCAGTGAGTCGGGACTAGCGGGCCCCGAGCAGTACTTC
>TRBV30|-|TRBJ2-7|TRBD2
CAWGIGATSRYEQYF
TGTGCCTGGGGCATAGGCGCGACTAGCCGCTACGAGCAGTACTTC
>TRBV2|-|TRBJ2-7|-
CASRAGDLTSYEQYF
TGTGCCAGCAGGGCCGGGGACTTAACCTCCTACGAGCAGTACTTC
>TRBV9|-|TRBJ2-3|TRBD2
CASSVAVDGRADTQYF
TGTGCCAGCAGCGTAGCAGTGGACGGGAGGGCCGATACGCAGTATTTT
>TRBV10-3|-|TRBJ1-1|TRBD1
CAIDRGQNTEAFF
TGTGCCATCGACAGGGGACAGAACACTGAAGCTTTCTTT
>TRBV5-6|-|TRBJ1-6|-
CASSVDISLSSPLHF
TGTGCCAGCAGTGTGGACATCTCTCTATCTTCACCCCTCCACTTT
>TRBV15|-|TRBJ1-5|-
CATSPGGNQPQHF
TGTGCCACCAGCCCTGGGGGGAATCAGCCCCAGCATTTT
>TRBV10-3|once|TRBJ1-4|-
CAIRREGATNEKLFF
TGTGCCATCAGGCGGGAGGGGGCAACTAATGAAAAACTGTTTTTT